The TCR beta chain described here comes from a study of blood T cell repertoires in COVID-19 (dated by TCRdb to the early 2020s). In terms of the full investigation: Collaborator samples came from the United States, Italy and Spain and covered acute and convalescent phases of COVID-19. The prospective study material was composed of cDNA or gDNA derived from T cells, B-cell-depleted T cells, or PBMCs. Deeply sampled blood TCRbeta repertoires from subjects exposed to, actively infected with, or recovered from COVID-19 were included in the dataset. A freely available public database, intended as a resource for researchers studying the immune response to SARS-CoV-2, is where the repertoires were released. The samples were drawn from the first 160 participants of the ongoing ImmuneRACE study and from 1,254 subjects provided by 6 global collaborators. Nearly every sample came with metadata listing a de-identified subject ID, COVID-19 status, age in years and sex. HLA class I and class II types, where available, came from metadata supplied by the sample provider rather than from assay-based typing. The investigation overall reported the following: The quantity of clinical and demographic metadata differed by source and by participant and was supplied without curation.

CDR1 and CDR2, per the germline V gene, are MNHEY and SVGAGI. The CDR3 spans 14 residues, from the cysteine through the phenylalanine. CDR3 DNA only is kept here, 42 bases in frame from base 1. V trim: 6 bases; J trim: 1 base; unmatched bases: 3. TCRbeta CDR3 regions were amplified from genomic DNA by means of the immunoSEQ Assay, a bias-controlled multiplex PCR. The authors' pipeline ran thus. Within the assay, amplification of reference gene primers was used to estimate how many nucleated cells each sample contained. Sequence reads were collapsed and filtered to measure the absolute abundance of every unique TCRbeta CDR3 rearrangement. For each sample, productive Simpson clonality was calculated as the square root of Simpson's diversity index across productive rearrangements. TCRdb took over this immuneACCESS table, retaining in-frame rearrangements with V and J assigned. Such tables are incomplete; in checked studies, under half of the missing clones stem from an unresolved V gene, and the remainder is unexplained. V and J calls and clone size are copied from that table; D and trimming were computed from the DNA. Within this sample are 280,000 or so clones, with roughly 89% of them counted one time only. About 1.7% of the sample comes from the top ten.

Note on this clone: Which antigen it targets is not known. No quality values exist for individual bases; no much larger clone is one base distant.

Participants in the prospective study were aged 18 to 89 years, lived in more than 20 United States geographic areas, and enrolled through a virtual design. In the prospective study, cohorts were assigned on the basis of participant-reported clinical history obtained from a screening survey and a study questionnaire. In the prospective study, mobile phlebotomists collected whole blood, serum and a nasopharyngeal or oropharyngeal swab from each participant. Over a roughly 2-month period, participants in the prospective study had the option of providing additional blood draws and questionnaires. Before DNA extraction, prospective study blood samples were shipped either frozen or at room temperature.

The chain links TRBV6-5 with TRBJ2-7, with 10 middle bases fitting TRBD1. This TCR was recovered from a woman between 18 and 29 years old with acute COVID-19. The sample consisted of PBMCs or T cells enriched from blood (not recorded which). The CDR3 protein: CASRRQGASYEQYF. The nucleotide sequence reads TGTGCCAGCAGACGACAGGGGGCATCCTACGAGCAGTACTTC.